This TCR beta chain comes out of a study of T cells after posttransplantation cyclophosphamide. The CDR3 has 15 amino acids. V lost 1 base, J lost 0 bases, and 10 bases lay in between. Germline V lookup: CDR1 MGHRA, CDR2 YSYEKL. Treatment was busulfan-fludarabine conditioning, a marrow graft, and cyclophosphamide on days +3 and +4. In the case of this clone: Its antigen is still unknown.

Study results and limitations: Tissue-infiltrating T cells from skin or gut overlapped little with blood T cells. Donor CD8+ memory clones often dominated recipient blood repertoires at later times.

Using immunoSEQ multiplex PCR, the repertoire was profiled, and TCRdb retains in-frame clones only, with some absent. The sample lists 15,000 to 20,000 clones, more than 60% occurring once. V and J are TRBV4-1 and TRBJ2-7; TRBD2 is a possible D gene (6 bases). The clonotype comes from a female patient in her 40s who received an allogeneic stem cell transplant from a related donor, was CMV-positive, and had no GVHD. Some of the T cells might come from the graft donor. Sequences were derived from CD8+ T cells sorted from PBMCs, sampled approximately 2,000 days after a stem cell transplant with posttransplant cyclophosphamide. Written as DNA, the CDR3 is TGCGCCAGCAGCCAAGGATCCGGGAGCTCCTACGAGCAGTACTTC. It is translated as CASSQGSGSSYEQYF.